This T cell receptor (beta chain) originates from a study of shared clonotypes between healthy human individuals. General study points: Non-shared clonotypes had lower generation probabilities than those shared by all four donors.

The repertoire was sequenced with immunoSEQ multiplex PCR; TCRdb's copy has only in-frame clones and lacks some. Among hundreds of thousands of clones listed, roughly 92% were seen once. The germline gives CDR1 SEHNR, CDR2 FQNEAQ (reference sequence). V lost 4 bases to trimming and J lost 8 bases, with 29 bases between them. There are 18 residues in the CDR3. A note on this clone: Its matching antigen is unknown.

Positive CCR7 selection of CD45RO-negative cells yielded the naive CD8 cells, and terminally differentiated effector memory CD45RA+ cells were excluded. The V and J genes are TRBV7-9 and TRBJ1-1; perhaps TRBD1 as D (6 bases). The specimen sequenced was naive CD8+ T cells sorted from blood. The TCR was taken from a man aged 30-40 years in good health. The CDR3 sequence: CASSSTILTSDSLLEAFF. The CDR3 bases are TGTGCCAGCAGCTCCACCATCCTAACTTCGGACAGCTTATTGGAAGCTTTCTTT.